The clone carrying this TCR beta chain came up once. The sample is drawn from a study of blood T cell repertoires in COVID-19. Method: immunoSEQ multiplex PCR; TCRdb's copy keeps in-frame clones and lacks some. The table lists about 140,000 clones, 75% to 85% of them singletons. The CDR3 consists of 14 residues. V gave up 7 bases and J gave up 0 bases; unmatched junction bases: 6. The germline V gene encodes CDR1 LNHDA and CDR2 SQIVND (reference sequence). The sequence came from a man aged 60 to 75 with active or convalescent COVID-19. The chain uses TRBV19 and TRBJ2-7; 7 nucleotides align to TRBD1. Sequencing used peripheral blood. For the CDR3, the DNA is TGTGCCAGTACCCGGACAGGTTTCTCCTACGAGCAGTACGTC. Its protein product is CASTRTGFSYEQYV.